Listed below are T cell receptor beta chains from one sample, sequenced in a study of chemoradiotherapy in HPV16-positive cancers. The data were produced by immunoSEQ multiplex PCR, yet TCRdb's version contains in-frame clones alone and is incomplete. Of 6,000 to 8,500 clones in the sample, roughly 80% were seen once. Sampling was done from a patient who underwent chemoradiotherapy. The receptors derive from a human donor with HPV-associated anogenital cancer. Each CDR3 is given with its conserved first and last residue. D genes are given only for firm matches. A clone size is listed for some rows: how often the clone was seen (once, few, many), or a class if it is expanded.

TRBJ2-3 NA NA TRBV9 TGTGCCAGCGGCCTGGACGTTGATACGCAGTATTTT CASGLDVDTQYF
TRBJ2-3 NA NA TRBV7-8 TGTGCCAGCAGCTCCCAAGGGGCGTTCCAAGGGGATACGCAGTATTTT CASSSQGAFQGDTQYF
TRBJ2-7 NA NA TRBV30 TGTGCCTGGAGTGTCCACTTGGGGCCGTCGGGGGAGCAGTACTTC CAWSVHLGPSGEQYF
TRBJ1-1 NA NA TRBV10-3 TGTGCCATCAGGGAAGGAGCGCCTTCGGAAGCTTTCTTT CAIREGAPSEAFF
TRBJ1-4 NA NA TRBV2 TGTGCCAGCAGTCTAAGGACGTATGAAAAACTGTTTTTT CASSLRTYEKLFF
TRBJ1-1 NA NA TRBV30 TGTGCCTGGGCGTTGAACACTGAAGCTTTCTTT CAWALNTEAFF
TRBJ2-5 TRBD2 few TRBV11-1 TGTGCCAGCAGCTTTCTAGCGGTCGAGACCCAGTACTTC CASSFLAVETQYF
TRBJ1-3 NA NA TRBV11-2 TGTGCCAGCAGCTTAGGGATTTCCCCTGGAAACACCATATATTTT CASSLGISPGNTIYF
TRBJ1-1 NA NA TRBV4-2 TGTGCCAGCAGCCAAGCCTCGTGGACTGAAGCTTTCTTT CASSQASWTEAFF
TRBJ1-1 NA NA TRBV29-1 TGCAGTGCTCGGAGGGGAACTGAAGCTTTCTTT CSARRGTEAFF
TRBJ2-2 TRBD1 NA TRBV5-1 TGCGCCAGCAGCTTCGAATCAGGGGGCGCGAACACCGGGGAGCTGTTTTTT CASSFESGGANTGELFF
TRBJ2-1 NA NA TRBV6-6 TGTGCCAGCACGGGGGTCTCCTACAATGAGCAGTTCTTC CASTGVSYNEQFF
TRBJ1-2 NA few TRBV9 TGTGCCAGCAGCGCCCCAGGAGGGGGGTTTAACTATGGCTACACCTTC CASSAPGGGFNYGYTF
TRBJ1-6 NA NA TRBV6-1 TGTGCCAGCAGTGTCTCCCGGGCCTCCCATAATTCACCCCTCCACTTT CASSVSRASHNSPLHF
TRBJ1-6 NA NA TRBV4-1 TGCGCCAGCAGCCCCCGCGAGACTAGCGGTTCACCCCTCCACTTT CASSPRETSGSPLHF
TRBJ2-1 NA NA TRBV15 TGTGCCACCAGCAGAGAAGGGAACAATGAGCAGTTCTTC CATSREGNNEQFF
TRBJ1-2 TRBD1 NA TRBV11-2 TGTGCCAGCAGCTTGAGTGCAGGGGGTGGCTATGGCTACACCTTC CASSLSAGGGYGYTF
TRBJ2-3 NA NA TRBV23-1 TGCGCTCGCCGAAGGGGCAGGGATACGCAGTATTTT CARRRGRDTQYF
TRBJ1-2 NA few TRBV5-1 TGCGCCAGCAGCTTGCGGGGACAAGACAACTATGGCTACACCTTC CASSLRGQDNYGYTF
TRBJ1-2 TRBD1 once TRBV27 TGTGCCAGCAGTTTCAGGGGGTCGGGCTACACCTTC CASSFRGSGYTF
TRBJ2-7 NA NA TRBV18 TGTGCCAGCTCACCCGGGGGCCGGAACGAGCAGTACTTC CASSPGGRNEQYF
TRBJ1-1 NA NA TRBV2 TGTGCCAGCAGTCGGGAACAGGGACCGAACACTGAAGCTTTCTTT CASSREQGPNTEAFF
TRBJ1-1 NA once TRBV30 TGTGCCTGGACTCGTCACACCGTCATGAACACTGAAGCTTTCTTT CAWTRHTVMNTEAFF
TRBJ2-7 TRBD1 once TRBV18 TGTGCCAGCTCACCAGCCGGGACAGGGGTTTACGAGCAGTACTTC CASSPAGTGVYEQYF
TRBJ2-2 NA NA TRBV7-6 TGTGCCAGCAGTGGCGCGAACACCGGGGAGCTGTTTTTT CASSGANTGELFF
TRBJ1-5 NA once TRBV19 TGTGCCAGTAGTCTCAGGGTCTATCAGCCCCAGCATTTT CASSLRVYQPQHF
TRBJ2-3 NA few TRBV5-6 TGTGCCAGCAGCTTGGACGGGGGTAGTACGGATACGCAGTATTTT CASSLDGGSTDTQYF
TRBJ1-1 NA NA TRBV19 TGTGCCAGTAGCGGCCTGGGGGGCACTGAAGCTTTCTTT CASSGLGGTEAFF
TRBJ2-1 NA NA TRBV16 TGTGCCAGCAGCCCCCCAAGCTGGGTCTACGATGAGCAGTTCTTC CASSPPSWVYDEQFF
TRBJ2-1 NA NA TRBV7-6 TGTGCCAGCAGCCCACTGGTTGGTGGTGAGCAGTTCTTC CASSPLVGGEQFF
TRBJ1-4 NA NA TRBV2 TGTGCCAGCAGTGAAGAGAAAGGGAGTGAAAAACTGTTTTTT CASSEEKGSEKLFF
TRBJ1-6 TRBD1 NA TRBV27 TGTGCCAGCAGCCTAGACCCCGGGACAGGGTCACCCCTCCACTTT CASSLDPGTGSPLHF
TRBJ2-2 NA NA TRBV18 TGTGCCAGCTCAGGATCCGGCTTGGTAACTGGGGAGCTGTTTTTT CASSGSGLVTGELFF
TRBJ2-2 NA NA TRBV14 TGTGCCAGCAGCTCCGGGTTCAACACCGGGGAGCTGTTTTTT CASSSGFNTGELFF
TRBJ2-5 TRBD1 NA TRBV7-9 TGTGCCAGCAGCCACTCTTTCCCAGGGGGCAAGTCCCTCCAGACCCAGTACTTC CASSHSFPGGKSLQTQYF
TRBJ2-7 TRBD1 NA TRBV23-1 TGCGCCAGCAGTCAATCGAAGGAGGACAGGGGCTCCTACGAGCAGTACTTC CASSQSKEDRGSYEQYF